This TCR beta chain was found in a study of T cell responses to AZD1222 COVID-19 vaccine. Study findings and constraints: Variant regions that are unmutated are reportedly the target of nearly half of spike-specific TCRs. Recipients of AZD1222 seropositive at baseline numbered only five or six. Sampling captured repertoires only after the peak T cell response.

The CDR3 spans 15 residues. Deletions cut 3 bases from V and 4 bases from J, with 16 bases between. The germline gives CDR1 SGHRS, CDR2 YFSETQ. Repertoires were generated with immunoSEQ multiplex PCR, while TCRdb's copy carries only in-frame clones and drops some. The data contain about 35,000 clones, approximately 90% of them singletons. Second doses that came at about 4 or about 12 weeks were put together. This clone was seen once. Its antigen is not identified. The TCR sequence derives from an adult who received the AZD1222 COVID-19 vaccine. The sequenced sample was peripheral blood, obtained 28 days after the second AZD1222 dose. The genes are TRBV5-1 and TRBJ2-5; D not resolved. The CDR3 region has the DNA TGCGCCAGCAGCTCTGACACGCCCCAACGAGAGACCCAGTACTTC. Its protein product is CASSSDTPQRETQYF.